These 21 T cell receptor beta chains originate from one sample sequenced in a study of shared clonotypes between healthy human individuals. TCRdb's table, derived via immunoSEQ multiplex PCR, lists solely in-frame clones and lacks some. The profile covers fewer than 600,000 clones, with roughly 83% appearing a single time and less than 15% taken by the ten largest. Sample: PBMCs. These receptors were obtained from a woman in her forties in good health. Some clones in this sample may be carry-over from other donors' samples.

This rearrangement joins TRBV9 to TRBJ1-2; D is uncertain. The CDR3 runs 14 residues. Per germline, CDR1 SGDLS and CDR2 YYNGEE. Trimming left V 3 bases short and J 7 bases short, with 16 bases between. CDR3 nucleotide sequence: TGTGCCAGCAGCGCCGGGGTGACAAACCTTGGCTACACCTTC. This gives the protein CASSAGVTNLGYTF.

The V gene is TRBV7-9, the J gene TRBJ1-2; 7 nucleotides align to TRBD1. Germline CDR1 SEHNR, CDR2 FQNEAQ (reference sequence). J gave up 4 bases and V 1 base, and 6 bases lay outside the gene matches. CDR3 size: 15 residues. CDR3 sequence reads: CASSLDRGEGYGYTF. CDR3 nucleotides: TGTGCCAGCAGCTTAGACAGGGGAGAAGGCTATGGCTACACCTTC.

The V call is TRBV30, the J call TRBJ1-1; 7 bases are a match to TRBD1. CDR3 size: 13 residues. CDR1 is GTSNPN and CDR2 is SVGIG in the germline V gene (reference sequence). V shed 2 bases and J 6 bases; nucleotides not matched to a gene: 6. CDR3 DNA sequence: TGTGCCTGGAGTAGGGGGCCTGGGGCTGAAGCTTTCTTT. It codes for CAWSRGPGAEAFF.

The rearrangement joins TRBV9 to TRBJ2-1; D perhaps matches TRBD1 (6 bases). The germline CDR1 and CDR2 sequences are SGDLS and YYNGEE. V lost 3 bases, J lost 3 bases, and 13 bases lay in between. The CDR3 has 15 amino acids. Here the CDR3 reads CASSAGLGGYNEQFF. The CDR3 DNA reads TGTGCCAGCAGCGCCGGCCTAGGGGGCTACAATGAGCAGTTCTTC.

This clone was seen just once. The chain has TRBV19 and TRBJ2-3; TRBD2 matches 8 bases. Germline CDR1 is LNHDA and CDR2 is SQIVND (reference sequence). This CDR3 has 16 residues. With 5 bases clipped from V and 3 bases from J, the junction kept 10 bases outside the gene matches. DNA for the CDR3: TGTGCCAGTAGTCCCGGGACTAGTGGTATAACAGATACGCAGTATTTT. Translated: CASSPGTSGITDTQYF.

The rearrangement uses TRBV28 and TRBJ1-1; D is undetermined. This CDR3 has 12 residues. The V gene's germline CDR1 is MDHEN and CDR2 SYDVKM. V was shortened by 3 bases and J by 7 bases, with 9 bases between the two germline ends. CDR3 sequence reads: CASSFRAIEAFF. The CDR3 DNA sequence: TGTGCCAGCAGTTTTAGGGCGATTGAAGCTTTCTTT.

CDR3 protein: CASSLDGRAGGEQYF. In nucleotides, the CDR3 is TGCGCCAGCAGCTTGGACGGACGCGCGGGGGGCGAGCAGTACTTC. The rearrangement uses TRBV5-1 and TRBJ2-5; 8 nucleotides agree with TRBD2. The J call is in doubt because the DNA end fits TRBJ2-7 better. The CDR3 has 15 amino acids. Germline V gene sequence: CDR1 SGHRS, CDR2 YFSETQ.

The genes are TRBV6-1 and TRBJ2-7, with TRBD1 matching over 11 bases. There are 16 residues in the CDR3. V shed 2 bases, J shed 3 bases, and the junction held 6 bases outside the gene matches. Germline V gene data show CDR1 as MNHNS and CDR2 as SASEGT. The CDR3 DNA sequence: TGTGCCAGCAGTGAATCCGTGGGGACAGGGGGCTACGAGCAGTACTTC. The encoded protein is CASSESVGTGGYEQYF.

The chain employs TRBV6-5 and TRBJ1-2, with D unclear. V was clipped by 4 bases and J by 5 bases, with 14 bases between them. CDR3 length equals 14 residues. Germline CDR1 and CDR2: MNHEY and SVGAGI. The CDR3 DNA is TGTGCCAGCAGTTCCCCTCGGACTGAGTATGGCTACACCTTC. It translates to CASSSPRTEYGYTF.

The chain recombines TRBV7-3 with TRBJ2-5; tentatively, D is TRBD1 (5 bases). V lost 5 bases, J lost 9 bases, and 16 bases lay in between. The CDR3 runs 13 residues. Germline V gene sequence: CDR1 SGHTA, CDR2 FQGTGA. The DNA for the CDR3 is TGTGCCAGCAGCCATTCCTGGGGCGAGGCCCAGTACTTC. Protein sequence: CASSHSWGEAQYF.

The V gene is TRBV7-9, the J gene TRBJ2-3; TRBD2 aligns across 11 bases. V gave up 5 bases and J gave up 2 bases; unmatched junction bases: 6. This CDR3 has 16 residues. Germline V CDR1 and CDR2: SEHNR, FQNEAQ (reference sequence). CDR3 nucleotides: TGTGCCAGCAGCCGCGGACTAGCGGGCTACACAGATACGCAGTATTTT. Protein product: CASSRGLAGYTDTQYF.

The genes are TRBV7-8 and TRBJ2-3; TRBD1 is a possible D gene (6 bases). The CDR3 runs 15 residues. The V and J ends lost 3 bases and 0 bases respectively, with 10 bases between them. Germline V lookup: CDR1 SGHVS, CDR2 FQNEAQ. CDR3 DNA sequence: TGTGCCAGCAGCTTCCAGGGACAAAGCACAGATACGCAGTATTTT. It specifies CASSFQGQSTDTQYF.

The chain has TRBV11-2 and TRBJ2-3; D gene uncertain. Germline V gene data show CDR1 as SGHAT and CDR2 as FQNNGV. The ends were cut back, 5 bases at V and 6 bases at J, with 18 bases in the middle. The CDR3 spans 15 residues. The CDR3 nucleotides read TGTGCCAGCAGCCAAGATGGGGAACCTGCGGATACGCAGTATTTT. Amino acid sequence: CASSQDGEPADTQYF.

The V call is TRBV27, the J call TRBJ2-5, with D possibly being TRBD1 or TRBD2 (5 bases each). The length of the CDR3 is 15 residues. V lost 6 bases, J lost 2 bases, and 16 bases lay in between. Germline lookup yields CDR1 MNHEY and CDR2 SMNVEV (reference sequence). CDR3 in amino acids: CASRGRWGFQETQYF. CDR3 DNA: TGTGCCAGCAGGGGACGGTGGGGGTTTCAAGAGACCCAGTACTTC.

The chain combines TRBV18 with TRBJ2-7, with 13 bases aligning to TRBD2. The CDR3 is 16 amino acids. With 5 bases clipped from V and 1 base from J, the junction kept 5 bases outside the gene matches. Germline V gene lookup returns CDR1 KGHSH and CDR2 LQKENI. CDR3 region: CASSSGLAGPSYEQYF. DNA for the CDR3: TGTGCCAGCTCATCGGGACTAGCGGGACCATCCTACGAGCAGTACTTC.

This chain links TRBV19 with TRBJ2-7; 7 bases map to TRBD1. This CDR3 region has 13 residues. V gave up 4 bases and J gave up 3 bases; unmatched junction bases: 3. CDR1 and CDR2 (germline): LNHDA, SQIVND (reference sequence). CDR3 bases: TGTGCCAGTAGTAAGGGACAGTTCTACGAGCAGTACTTC. Its protein product is CASSKGQFYEQYF.

Concerning this clone: The sample has other DNA sequences that encode this CDR3 too. The rearrangement joins TRBV28 to TRBJ2-6, with D unclear. This CDR3 spans 14 amino acids. V was cut by 2 bases and J by 1 base, with 3 bases left in between. Per the germline V gene, CDR1 is MDHEN and CDR2 is SYDVKM. The CDR3 coding sequence is TGTGCCAGCAGTTTAACTTCTGGGGCCAACGTCCTGACTTTC. As protein: CASSLTSGANVLTF.

This clone was seen a few times. The CDR3 protein is CASSPGQENQPQHF. CDR3 DNA: TGTGCCAGCTCACCCGGACAGGAGAATCAGCCCCAGCATTTT. The chain links TRBV18 to TRBJ1-5, with 7 bases lining up with TRBD1. This CDR3 has 14 amino acids. The germline V gene has CDR1 KGHSH and CDR2 LQKENI. J was trimmed by 4 bases and V by 3 bases; bases with no gene match: 3. The complete variable domain, with remaining parts taken from reference TRBV18 and TRBJ1-5, reads NAGVMQNPRHLVRRRGQEARLRCSPMKGHSHVYWYRQLPEEGLKFMVYLQKENIIDESGMPKERFSAEFPKEGPSILRIQQVVRGDSAAYFCASSPGQENQPQHFGDGTRLSIL.

V is TRBV27 and J is TRBJ2-7, with no clear D. Deletions cut 3 bases from V and 0 bases from J, with 9 bases between. The CDR3 totals 14 residues. CDR1 and CDR2 (germline): MNHEY, SMNVEV (reference sequence). The DNA for the CDR3 is TGTGCCAGCAGTTTTAACATGAACTCCTACGAGCAGTACTTC. This gives the protein CASSFNMNSYEQYF.

This chain connects TRBV30 to TRBJ2-2; D is unresolved. CDR1 GTSNPN and CDR2 SVGIG come from the germline V gene (reference sequence). V lost 1 base and J 4 bases, leaving 7 bases between the germline ends. This CDR3 comprises 13 residues. The CDR3 region is CAWSEGATGELFF. DNA of the CDR3: TGTGCCTGGAGTGAGGGCGCCACCGGGGAGCTGTTTTTT.

CDR3 in amino acids: CASSVQPTGELFF. The CDR3 DNA sequence: TGTGCCAGCAGCGTGCAACCGACCGGGGAGCTGTTTTTT. V is TRBV9 and J is TRBJ2-2; unclear D gene. Trimming stripped 2 bases from V and 5 bases from J, with 7 bases between. Germline lookup yields CDR1 SGDLS and CDR2 YYNGEE. The CDR3 consists of 13 residues. The full variable domain, rest sourced from reference TRBV9 and TRBJ2-2, is DSGVTQTPKHLITATGQRVTLRCSPRSGDLSVYWYQQSLDQGLQFLIQYYNGEERAKGNILERFSAQQFPDLHSELNLSSLELGDSALYFCASSVQPTGELFFGEGSRLTVL.